The clone carrying this T cell receptor beta chain was counted once. Clinical history reported by participants formed the basis on which cohorts were assigned. Cohort 3 recovery required two negative PCRs, clearance, or symptom resolution. This entry is derived from a study of blood T cell repertoires in COVID-19. Overall study context: Samples representing acute and convalescent COVID-19 were sourced from the United States, Italy and Spain.

J was trimmed by 5 bases and V by 5 bases; bases with no gene match: 10. This CDR3 region has 15 residues. Germline V CDR1 and CDR2: PRHDT, FYEKMQ (reference sequence). How the authors handled the data: How many nucleated cells were present was estimated from reference gene primer amplification. Sequencing was performed with immunoSEQ multiplex PCR; in TCRdb, only in-frame clones are kept and a portion is missing. Clonal size and the V and J genes are those of that table, whereas D and trimming came from the DNA. The repertoire consists of about 300,000 clones, with roughly 87% occurring once and the leading ten covering 5.5% to 7%.

Sample: PBMCs or T cells enriched from blood (not recorded which). This sequence joins TRBV13 and TRBJ1-1; 8 bases are a match to TRBD1. This clonotype was sampled from a woman in her thirties who had recovered from COVID-19. CDR3 in amino acids: CASSTRRTGSTEAFF. The CDR3 DNA reads TGTGCCAGCAGCACAAGAAGGACAGGGTCAACTGAAGCTTTCTTT.